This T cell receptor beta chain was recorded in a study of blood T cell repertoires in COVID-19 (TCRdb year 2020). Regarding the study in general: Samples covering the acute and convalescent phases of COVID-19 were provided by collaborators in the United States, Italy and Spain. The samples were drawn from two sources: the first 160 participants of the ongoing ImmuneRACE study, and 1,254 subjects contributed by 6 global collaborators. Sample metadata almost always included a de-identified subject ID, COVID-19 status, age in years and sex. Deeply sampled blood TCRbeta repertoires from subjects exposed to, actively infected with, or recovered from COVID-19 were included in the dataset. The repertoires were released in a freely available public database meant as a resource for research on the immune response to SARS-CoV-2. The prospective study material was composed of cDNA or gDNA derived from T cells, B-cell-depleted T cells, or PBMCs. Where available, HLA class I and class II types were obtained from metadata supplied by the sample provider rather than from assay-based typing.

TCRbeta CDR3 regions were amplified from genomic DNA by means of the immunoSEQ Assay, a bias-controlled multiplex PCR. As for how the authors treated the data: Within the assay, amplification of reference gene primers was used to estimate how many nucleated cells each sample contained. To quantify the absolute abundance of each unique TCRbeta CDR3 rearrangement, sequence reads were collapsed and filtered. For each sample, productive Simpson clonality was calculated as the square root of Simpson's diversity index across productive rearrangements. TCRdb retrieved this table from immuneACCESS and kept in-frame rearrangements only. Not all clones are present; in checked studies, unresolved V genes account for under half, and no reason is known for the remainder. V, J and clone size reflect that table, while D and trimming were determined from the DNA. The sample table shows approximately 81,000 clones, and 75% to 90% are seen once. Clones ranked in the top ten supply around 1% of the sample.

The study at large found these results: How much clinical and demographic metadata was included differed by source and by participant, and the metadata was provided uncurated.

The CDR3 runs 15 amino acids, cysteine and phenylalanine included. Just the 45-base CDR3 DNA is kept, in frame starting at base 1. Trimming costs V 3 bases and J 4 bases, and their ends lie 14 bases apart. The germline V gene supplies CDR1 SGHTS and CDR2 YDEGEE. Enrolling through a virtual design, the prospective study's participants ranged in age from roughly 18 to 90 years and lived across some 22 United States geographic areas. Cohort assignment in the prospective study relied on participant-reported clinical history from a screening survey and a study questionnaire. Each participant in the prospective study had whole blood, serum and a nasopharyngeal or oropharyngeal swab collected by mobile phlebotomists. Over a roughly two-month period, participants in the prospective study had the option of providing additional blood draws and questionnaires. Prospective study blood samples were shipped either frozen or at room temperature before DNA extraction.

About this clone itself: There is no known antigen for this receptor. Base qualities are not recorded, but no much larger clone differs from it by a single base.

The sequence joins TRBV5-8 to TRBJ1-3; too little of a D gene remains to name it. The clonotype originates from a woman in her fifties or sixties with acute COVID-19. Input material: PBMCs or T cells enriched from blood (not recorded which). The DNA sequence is TGTGCCAGCAGCTCGGCCGGGGATCCGGGAAACACCATATATTTT. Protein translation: CASSSAGDPGNTIYF.